The 24 T cell receptor beta chains listed next were all sequenced from one sample in a study of post-analysis software for immune sequencing data. Sequencing libraries made from TCR beta cDNA carried unique molecular identifiers. A single record per CDR3 protein comes from TCRdb applying MiXCR to the PCR reads. The repertoire holds 450,000 to 700,000 distinct CDR3 sequences, with around 40% as singletons. Their antigens are not known. Overall study results and limits: The five TRBV segments detected at higher frequency in patients than in controls included TRBV5-6, TRBV5-1 and TRBV20-1.

The sequenced material came from blood. The receptors derive from a girl aged 5-17 years with multiple sclerosis.

This rearrangement joins TRBV12-3 or TRBV12-4 to TRBJ1-1; possibly TRBD1 for D (5 bases). The CDR3 contains 19 residues. The V end lost 6 bases, the J end lost 3 bases, and 29 bases lay between the germline ends. In DNA form, the CDR3 reads TGTGCCAGCAGACCCTTTTCCTTACCAGGGCTGAATCAGTACACTGAAGCTTTCTTT. Amino acid sequence: CASRPFSLPGLNQYTEAFF.

The J gene is TRBJ2-1, the V gene TRBV19; 10 bases fit TRBD2. CDR3 length: 15 amino acids. Germline V gene sequence: CDR1 LNHDA, CDR2 SQIVND (reference sequence). V gave up 3 bases and J gave up 9 bases; unmatched junction bases: 8. CDR3 in DNA: TGTGCCAGTAGTATTTCAGCTAGCGGGGGTGGTGAGCAGTTCTTC. Its translation: CASSISASGGGEQFF.

Only a few counts were recorded for this clonotype. V is TRBV20-1 and J is TRBJ2-7; D not resolved. The CDR3 totals 11 residues. Trimming took 1 base from V and 6 from J, leaving 7 bases between them. Germline V gene sequence: CDR1 DFQATT, CDR2 SNEGSKA (reference sequence). The CDR3 region is CSARVRTEQYF. The CDR3 coding sequence is TGCAGTGCTAGAGTGAGGACCGAGCAGTACTTC.

This chain connects TRBV4-1 to TRBJ1-1; possible D gene TRBD1, 5 bases. The CDR3 extends over 15 amino acids. Germline assignment: CDR1 MGHRA and CDR2 YSYEKL. Between the trimmed V and J ends, which lost 0 bases and 1 base, there was a span of 9 bases. Here the CDR3 reads CASSQDWGQNTEAFF. The CDR3 nucleotides read TGCGCCAGCAGCCAAGATTGGGGCCAGAACACTGAAGCTTTCTTT.

The chain joins TRBV25-1 to TRBJ2-5; tentative D call: TRBD1 (6 bases). The closer fit of TRBJ2-7 to the DNA end suggests the J call may be wrong. Germline V gene lookup returns CDR1 MGHDK and CDR2 SYGVNS. The CDR3 consists of 13 residues. In DNA, the CDR3 is TGTGCCAGCTCCCGGGACAATCGTGGCGAGCAGTACTTC. This codes for CASSRDNRGEQYF.

This clonotype was picked up a small number of times. V usage is TRBV12-3 or TRBV12-4 and J usage is TRBJ2-4; TRBD1 aligns across 9 bases. The CDR3 extends over 14 amino acids. Losses at the gene ends were 10 bases for V and 2 bases for J; bases not matched to a gene: 6. The CDR3 loop is CAIRQGDPKNIQYF. DNA of the CDR3: TGTGCCATCAGACAGGGGGATCCCAAAAACATTCAGTACTTC.

This clonotype has a handful of counts. The V and J genes are TRBV12-3 or TRBV12-4 and TRBJ2-5, with D maybe TRBD1 (5 bases). Near its end, the DNA agrees better with TRBJ2-7, so the J call may be wrong. The CDR3 covers 15 residues. CDR3 sequence: CASSPGQGQSYEQYF. CDR3 bases: TGTGCCAGCAGTCCCGGGCAGGGCCAAAGCTACGAGCAGTACTTC.

This clonotype was observed many times. This chain connects TRBV12-3 or TRBV12-4 to TRBJ2-7; 7 nucleotides line up with TRBD1. CDR3 length: 13 residues. Unmatched junction bases numbered 2, after V lost 5 bases and J lost 1 base. CDR3 nucleotides: TGTGCCAGCAGTCTCAGGGGGTCCTACGAGCAGTACTTC. Translated: CASSLRGSYEQYF.

V and J are TRBV6-6 and TRBJ1-1; D may be TRBD1 (5 bases). V lost 2 bases, J lost 2 bases, and 9 bases lay in between. Germline-derived CDR1 and CDR2 are MNHNY and SVGAGI (reference sequence). The CDR3 length is 14 residues. The CDR3 sequence: CASSYGAANTEAFF. DNA for the CDR3: TGTGCCAGCAGTTACGGGGCCGCTAACACTGAAGCTTTCTTT.

The chain combines TRBV29-1 with TRBJ2-3; no reliable D call. The CDR3 is 13 amino acids. Germline CDR1 and CDR2: SQVTM and ANQGSEA. The V end lost 2 bases, the J end lost 2 bases, and 8 bases lay between the germline ends. The CDR3 loop is CSVESSYTDTQYF. The DNA for the CDR3 is TGCAGCGTTGAATCCAGCTACACAGATACGCAGTATTTT.

The chain carries TRBV30 and TRBJ2-7, with 12 nucleotides matching TRBD1. Matching the DNA end better, TRBJ2-5 makes the J call doubtful. Germline V lookup: CDR1 GTSNPN, CDR2 SVGIG (reference sequence). The CDR3 consists of 16 residues. This CDR3 is CAWSNRDRGREETQYF. CDR3 coding DNA: TGTGCCTGGAGTAACCGGGACAGGGGGCGGGAAGAGACCCAGTACTTC.

The chain links TRBV29-1 to TRBJ1-1; D gene ambiguous. The CDR3 runs to 12 residues. V was trimmed by 8 bases and J by 0 bases, leaving 10 bases between them. Germline loops: CDR1 SQVTM, CDR2 ANQGSEA. DNA for the CDR3: TGCAGCACTAGGGTCTTGAACACTGAAGCTTTCTTT. This encodes CSTRVLNTEAFF.

Details on this clonotype: The junction differs from germline at one of its ends, possibly a read error. The gene calls are TRBV4-1 and TRBJ2-5; possibly TRBD1 for D (6 bases). This CDR3 has 15 residues. CDR1 is MGHRA, CDR2 YSYEKL, per germline. This chain's CDR3 is CASSQGDRTQEAQYF. CDR3 coding DNA: TGCGCCAGCAGCCAGGGTGACAGGACCCAAGAGGCCCAGTACTTC.

This chain connects TRBV7-8 to TRBJ1-5; 7 nucleotides line up with TRBD1. This CDR3 contains 16 residues. Germline V gives CDR1 SGHVS, CDR2 FQNEAQ. With 2 bases clipped from V and 3 bases from J, the junction kept 7 bases outside the gene matches. The CDR3 coding sequence is TGTGCCAGCAGCTTATCCCGGACAGGCTCCAATCAGCCCCAGCATTTT. Translation: CASSLSRTGSNQPQHF.

The DNA for the CDR3 is TGTGCCAGCACCAGACTAGCCAAAAACATTCAGTACTTC. Translated: CASTRLAKNIQYF. The V call is TRBV6-1, the J call TRBJ2-4; D gene unclear. From germline, CDR1 is MNHNS and CDR2 SASEGT. This CDR3 region has 13 residues. V lost 7 bases and J lost 0, with 7 bases in between.

The rearrangement uses TRBV4-2 and TRBJ1-4; no clear D gene. CDR3 length: 16 amino acids. The germline V and J ends were trimmed by 1 base and 7 bases, with 16 bases remaining between them. CDR1 and CDR2 from the germline V gene are LGHNA and YNFKEQ. The CDR3 coding sequence is TGTGCCAGCAGCCAAGGGAGTCGAGAGGAGGGTGAAAAACTGTTTTTT. It specifies CASSQGSREEGEKLFF.

This clonotype was seen more than once but under ten times. The genes are TRBV12-3 or TRBV12-4 and TRBJ1-2, with D possibly being TRBD1 (5 bases). This CDR3 has 15 amino acids. Trimming pared 4 bases from V and 0 bases from J, leaving 12 bases between. The CDR3: CASSSRRVANYGYTF. The CDR3 coding sequence is TGTGCCAGCAGTTCCCGCAGGGTAGCTAACTATGGCTACACCTTC.

This clonotype was counted a few times. V and J are TRBV5-1 and TRBJ2-3; no reliable D call. The V and J ends lost 5 bases and 5 bases respectively, with 21 bases between them. Germline V gene sequence: CDR1 SGHRS, CDR2 YFSETQ. The CDR3 runs to 16 residues. The CDR3 bases are TGCGCCAGCAGTGTGGGGTCTGTTTCAGTGAGAGATACGCAGTATTTT. Translating it yields CASSVGSVSVRDTQYF.

J is TRBJ1-2 and V is TRBV6-6; tentative D call: TRBD1 (6 bases). Trimming removed 6 bases at V and 3 bases at J, with 11 bases between. The V gene's germline CDR1 is MNHNY and CDR2 SVGAGI (reference sequence). There are 13 residues in the CDR3. The DNA of the CDR3 is TGTGCCAGCAGCCGACAGGCATACTATGGCTACACCTTC. Translating gives CASSRQAYYGYTF.

This clonotype was seen only a few times. This rearrangement joins TRBV5-4 to TRBJ1-2, with D uncertain. The CDR3 consists of 14 residues. Trimming removed 5 bases at V and 3 bases at J, with 14 bases between. Germline V gene sequence: CDR1 SGHNT, CDR2 YYREEE (reference sequence). CDR3 protein: CASSPVRGDYGYTF. CDR3 bases: TGTGCCAGCAGTCCAGTAAGAGGTGACTATGGCTACACCTTC.

In regard to this clonotype: This could be a read error, since a much larger clone is one nucleotide away. The chain uses TRBV28 and TRBJ2-3; 11 bases are a match to TRBD2. From germline, CDR1 is MDHEN and CDR2 SYDVKM. This CDR3 is 15 amino acids long. The CDR3 nucleotides are TGTGCCGGCAGCTATAGCGGGAGGGGGGCAGATACGCAGTATTTT. Its translation is CAGSYSGRGADTQYF.

The J gene is TRBJ2-1, the V gene TRBV2; D might be TRBD1 (5 bases). Matching the DNA end better, TRBJ2-7 makes the J call doubtful. Germline CDR1 SNHLY, CDR2 FYNNEI. The length of the CDR3 is 16 residues. CDR3 residues: CASSALVGQGNNEQYF. CDR3 nucleotide sequence: TGTGCCAGCAGCGCCCTGGTGGGGCAGGGTAACAATGAGCAGTACTTC.

CDR3 amino acids: CASNTGGGGNNQPQHF. The CDR3 nucleotides are TGTGCCAGCAATACAGGGGGCGGAGGGAACAATCAGCCCCAGCATTTT. This chain uses TRBV12-3 or TRBV12-4 with TRBJ1-5, with 9 bases lining up with TRBD1. V lost 7 bases to trimming and J lost 3 bases; unmatched junction nucleotides: 10. This CDR3 contains 16 residues.

A few counts support this clonotype. The chain employs TRBV7-2 and TRBJ1-2; D ambiguous. Germline-derived CDR1 and CDR2 are SGHTA and FQGNSA. The CDR3 sequence is 15 residues long. V lost 1 base to trimming and J lost 0 bases, with 9 bases between them. The chain's CDR3 is CASSLVSGPNYGYTF. In DNA, the CDR3 is TGTGCCAGCAGCTTAGTTTCCGGGCCTAACTATGGCTACACCTTC.